This T cell receptor beta chain was found in a study of shared clonotypes between healthy human individuals. Whole-study findings and limits: Estimated richness was generally greater in naive than memory subsets. Sequencing depth was predicted to influence how clonotypes are shared among donors.

V shed 6 bases and J shed 0 bases, with 21 bases lying between them. This CDR3 contains 17 residues. Germline CDR1 SGHAT, CDR2 FQNNGV. As to this clone: Its antigen is still unknown.

Repertoires were generated with immunoSEQ multiplex PCR, while TCRdb's copy carries only in-frame clones and drops some. The sample consists of over a million clones, under 80% of them appearing once. The rearrangement uses TRBV11-2 and TRBJ2-7, with D possibly being TRBD2 (6 bases). The receptor's source is a man younger than 30 in good health. Sample: memory CD4+ T cells sorted from blood. Regarding subset: CD45RA-negative fraction. Written as DNA, the CDR3 is TGTGCCAGCAGGCGGGTGGGCGGGACCAAAACCTCCTACGAGCAGTACTTC. It encodes CASRRVGGTKTSYEQYF.